This T cell receptor (beta chain) was captured in a study of vaccination and CD4 T cells after COVID-19. General study points: Median SARS-CoV-2-reactive clonotype numbers went up from around 21 to 38, but not significantly.

A remark on this clonotype: The antigen remains unidentified.

Germline V gene sequence: CDR1 SGHTA, CDR2 FQGNSA. V was cut by 1 base and J by 3 bases, with 8 bases left in between. There are 14 residues in the CDR3. Treatment meaning: roughly 10-day PBMC culture with coronavirus spike peptide pools or control peptides (ViraFEST assay). Antigen-specific T cells were expanded with peptide pools by ViraFEST, and TCRs were then sequenced. Once obtained from cultured CD4+ T cells, the DNA was sequenced using the Oncomine TCR Beta short-read assay. TCRdb redid the calling of the PCR reads with MiXCR, one entry per CDR3 protein. The table lists 20,000 to 25,000 distinct CDR3 sequences, about half of them singletons.

The receptor was isolated from a human donor who had recovered from COVID-19. Sequenced input: CD4+ T cells from blood, cultured in vitro. The V gene is TRBV7-2, the J gene TRBJ2-3; no clear D gene. CDR3 sequence (DNA): TGTGCCAGCAGCTTAGGTCCGGAGACAGATACGCAGTATTTT. This codes for CASSLGPETDTQYF.